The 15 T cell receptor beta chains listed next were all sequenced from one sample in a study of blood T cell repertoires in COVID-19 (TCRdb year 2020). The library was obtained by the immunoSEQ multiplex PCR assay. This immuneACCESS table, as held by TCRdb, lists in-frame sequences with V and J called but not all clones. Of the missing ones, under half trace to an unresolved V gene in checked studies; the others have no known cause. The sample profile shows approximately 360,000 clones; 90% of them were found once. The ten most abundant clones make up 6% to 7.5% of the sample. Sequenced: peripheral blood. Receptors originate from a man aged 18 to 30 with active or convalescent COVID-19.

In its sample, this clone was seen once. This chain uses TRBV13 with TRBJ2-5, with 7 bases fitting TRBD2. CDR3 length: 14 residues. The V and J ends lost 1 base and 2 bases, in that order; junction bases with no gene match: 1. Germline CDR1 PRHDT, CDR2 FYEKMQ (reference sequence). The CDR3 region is CASSLVGGQETQYF. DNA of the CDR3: TGTGCCAGCAGCTTAGTCGGGGGGCAAGAGACCCAGTACTTC.

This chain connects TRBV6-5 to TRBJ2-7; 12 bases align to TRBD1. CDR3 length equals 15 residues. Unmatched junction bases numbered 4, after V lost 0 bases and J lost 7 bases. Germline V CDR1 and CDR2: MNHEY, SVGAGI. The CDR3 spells CASSYSGQGANEQYF. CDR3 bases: TGTGCCAGCAGTTACTCGGGACAGGGGGCTAATGAGCAGTACTTC.

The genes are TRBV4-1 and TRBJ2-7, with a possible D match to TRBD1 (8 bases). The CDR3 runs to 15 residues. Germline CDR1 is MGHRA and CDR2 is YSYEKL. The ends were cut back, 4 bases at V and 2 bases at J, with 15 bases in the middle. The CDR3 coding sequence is TGCGCCAGCAGCCCAAACAGGGGGGGGCCCTACGAGCAGTACTTC. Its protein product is CASSPNRGGPYEQYF.

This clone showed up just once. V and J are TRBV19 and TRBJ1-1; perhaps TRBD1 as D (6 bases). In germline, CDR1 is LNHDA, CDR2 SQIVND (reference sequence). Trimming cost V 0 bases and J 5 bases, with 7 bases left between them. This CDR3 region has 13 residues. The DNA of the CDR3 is TGTGCCAGTAGTATAGACAGGGGAACTGAAGCTTTCTTT. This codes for CASSIDRGTEAFF.

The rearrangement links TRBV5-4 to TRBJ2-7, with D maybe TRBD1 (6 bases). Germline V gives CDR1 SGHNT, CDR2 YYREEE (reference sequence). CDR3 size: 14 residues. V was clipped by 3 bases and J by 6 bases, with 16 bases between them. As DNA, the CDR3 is TGTGCCAGCAGCTCCCCAGATATACAGGGCGAGCAGTACTTC. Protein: CASSSPDIQGEQYF.

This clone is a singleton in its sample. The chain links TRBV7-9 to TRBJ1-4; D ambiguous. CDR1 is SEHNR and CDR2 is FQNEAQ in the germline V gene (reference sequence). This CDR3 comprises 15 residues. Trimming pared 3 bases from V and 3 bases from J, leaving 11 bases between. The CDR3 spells CASSFLTLPNEKLFF. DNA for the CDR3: TGTGCCAGCAGCTTCCTGACTTTACCTAATGAAAAACTGTTTTTT.

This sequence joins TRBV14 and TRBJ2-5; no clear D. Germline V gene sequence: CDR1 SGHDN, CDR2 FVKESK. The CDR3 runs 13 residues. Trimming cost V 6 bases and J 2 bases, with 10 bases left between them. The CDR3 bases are TGTGCCAGCAGTCCCCTAGGACAAGAGACCCAGTACTTC. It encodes CASSPLGQETQYF.

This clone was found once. The CDR3 here is CASSIGHTEAFF. CDR3 DNA sequence: TGTGCCAGTAGTATAGGGCACACTGAAGCTTTCTTT. The J gene is TRBJ1-1, the V gene TRBV19; D not certain. The CDR3 length is 12 residues. Germline V lookup: CDR1 LNHDA, CDR2 SQIVND (reference sequence). V lost 1 base and J lost 3, with 3 bases in between.

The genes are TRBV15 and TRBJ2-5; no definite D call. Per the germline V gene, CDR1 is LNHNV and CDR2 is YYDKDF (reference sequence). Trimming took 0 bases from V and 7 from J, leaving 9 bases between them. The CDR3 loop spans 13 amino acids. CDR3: CATSRERQRTQYF. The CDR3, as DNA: TGTGCCACCAGCAGAGAGCGCCAACGGACCCAGTACTTC.

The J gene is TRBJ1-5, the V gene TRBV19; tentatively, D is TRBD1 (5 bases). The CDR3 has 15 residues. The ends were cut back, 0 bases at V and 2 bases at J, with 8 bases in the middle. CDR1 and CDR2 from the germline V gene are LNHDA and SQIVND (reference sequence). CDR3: CASSIEGLGNQPQHF. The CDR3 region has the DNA TGTGCCAGTAGTATAGAGGGACTTGGCAATCAGCCCCAGCATTTT. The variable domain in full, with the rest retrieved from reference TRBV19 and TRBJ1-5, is DGGITQSPKYLFRKEGQNVTLSCEQNLNHDAMYWYRQDPGQGLRLIYYSQIVNDFQKGDIAEGYSVSREKKESFPLTVTSAQKNPTAFYLCASSIEGLGNQPQHFGDGTRLSIL.

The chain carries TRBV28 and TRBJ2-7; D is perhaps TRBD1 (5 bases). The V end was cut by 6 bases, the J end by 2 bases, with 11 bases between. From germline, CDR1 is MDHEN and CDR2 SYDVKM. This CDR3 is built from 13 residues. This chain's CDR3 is CASRTTVAYEQYF. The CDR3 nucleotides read TGTGCCAGCAGAACGACAGTGGCCTACGAGCAGTACTTC.

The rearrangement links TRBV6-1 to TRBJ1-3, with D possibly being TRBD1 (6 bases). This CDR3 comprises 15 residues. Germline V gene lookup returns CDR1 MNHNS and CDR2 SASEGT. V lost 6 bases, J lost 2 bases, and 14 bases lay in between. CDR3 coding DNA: TGTGCCAGCAGCATAGGACAGTCTCCTGGAAACACCATATATTTT. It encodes CASSIGQSPGNTIYF.

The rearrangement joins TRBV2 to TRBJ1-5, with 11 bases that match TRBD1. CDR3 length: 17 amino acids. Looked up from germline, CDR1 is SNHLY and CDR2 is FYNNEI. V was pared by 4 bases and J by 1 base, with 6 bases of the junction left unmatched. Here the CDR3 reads CASSGGQGAWSNQPQHF. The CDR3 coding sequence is TGTGCCAGCAGTGGTGGACAGGGGGCCTGGAGCAATCAGCCCCAGCATTTT.

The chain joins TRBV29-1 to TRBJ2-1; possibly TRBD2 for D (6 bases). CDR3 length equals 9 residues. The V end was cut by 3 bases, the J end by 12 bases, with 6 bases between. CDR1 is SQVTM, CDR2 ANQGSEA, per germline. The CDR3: CSVEGGQFF. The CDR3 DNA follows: TGCAGCGTTGAGGGGGGGCAGTTCTTC.

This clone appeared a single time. CDR3: CSASKGTEAFF. In nucleotides, the CDR3 is TGCAGTGCTAGTAAGGGGACTGAAGCTTTCTTT. The V call is TRBV20-1, the J call TRBJ1-1, with TRBD1 as a possible D gene (5 bases). The CDR3 extends over 11 amino acids. Trimming pared 3 bases from V and 5 bases from J, leaving 7 bases between. Germline V gives CDR1 DFQATT, CDR2 SNEGSKA (reference sequence).